This TCR beta chain was found in a study of blood T cell repertoires in COVID-19 (dated by TCRdb to 2018 to 2020). Background for the entire study: Samples covering the acute and convalescent phases of COVID-19 were provided by collaborators in the United States, Italy and Spain. The material from the prospective study consisted of cDNA or gDNA derived from T cells, B-cell-depleted T cells, or PBMCs. Samples came from the ongoing ImmuneRACE study (first 160 participants) plus 1,254 subjects from 6 global collaborators. HLA class I and class II types, where available, came from metadata supplied by the sample provider rather than from assay-based typing. The repertoires were made available in a free public database intended to serve as a resource for research on the immune response to SARS-CoV-2. Deeply sampled blood TCRbeta repertoires from subjects exposed to, actively infected with, or recovered from COVID-19 were included in the dataset. Sample metadata almost always included a de-identified subject ID, COVID-19 status, age in years and sex.

TCRbeta CDR3 regions were amplified from genomic DNA using the immunoSEQ Assay, a bias-controlled multiplex PCR. The original methods were these. Within the assay, amplification of reference gene primers was used to estimate how many nucleated cells each sample contained. Sequence reads were collapsed and filtered to measure the absolute abundance of every unique TCRbeta CDR3 rearrangement. For each sample, productive Simpson clonality was calculated by taking the square root of Simpson's diversity index across productive rearrangements. TCRdb mirrors the immuneACCESS table, restricted to in-frame sequences. Some clones are absent from its copies; in checked studies, under half trace to an unresolved V gene, and the reason for the others is unknown. V and J calls and clone size are those listed in that table; D and trimming were worked out from the DNA. The sample table lists approximately 150,000 clones, about 74% of them with a count of one. 16% of the sample is in the top ten clones.

The trim is 3 bases for V and 5 bases for J, with a gap of 12 bases between the germline ends. From the cysteine through the phenylalanine, the CDR3 covers 14 amino acids. The entry retains the CDR3 DNA only, 42 bases that are in frame from base 1. For CDR1 and CDR2, the germline V gene lists SGHRS and YFSETQ. Collaborating institutions collected whole blood in K2EDTA tubes following their own protocols. Collaborator samples were shipped for TCRbeta analysis as frozen whole blood, isolated PBMCs, or DNA extracted from either sample type. The research as a whole found: Clinical and demographic metadata were provided uncurated, with the amount varying by source and participant.

A note on this clone: Its antigen is unknown. Base qualities were left out, and no much larger clone turns up one base away.

The sample consisted of peripheral blood. The clonotype originates from a man aged 50 to 60 with acute or convalescent COVID-19. The sequence is built from TRBV5-1 and TRBJ1-5; tentative D gene TRBD1, with 6 bases matching. The nucleotide sequence is TGCGCCAGCAGCTCAACAGGGAGTGATCAGCCCCAGCATTTT. Translated, this is CASSSTGSDQPQHF.